This is a list of T cell receptor beta chains from one sample in a study of shared clonotypes between healthy human individuals. The method was immunoSEQ multiplex PCR; TCRdb's version includes in-frame clones alone and lacks a portion of them. Of some 450,000 clones in the sample, roughly three quarters were seen once. The sample comprised PBMCs. The receptors come from a woman between 40 and 55 years old in good health. Some clones in this sample may be carry-over from other donors' samples. The CDR3 runs from the conserved cysteine through the conserved F or W. A D gene is named only where the DNA matches it firmly. The listing skips clone size in some rows; elsewhere it reads once, few, many or a size class.

D gene: .
clone size: many
J gene: TRBJ1-1
V gene: TRBV2
CDR3 protein: CASSGQLLQNTEAFF
CDR3 DNA: TGTGCCAGCAGTGGACAGTTATTACAGAACACTGAAGCTTTCTTT

D gene: .
clone size: .
J gene: TRBJ1-4
V gene: TRBV2
CDR3 protein: CASSLGAIGEKLFF
CDR3 DNA: TGTGCCAGCAGTTTAGGGGCTATAGGTGAAAAACTGTTTTTT

D gene: TRBD1
clone size: .
J gene: TRBJ1-1
V gene: TRBV18
CDR3 protein: CASSPPGQWDTEAFF
CDR3 DNA: TGTGCCAGCTCACCGCCGGGACAGTGGGACACTGAAGCTTTCTTT

D gene: .
clone size: once
J gene: TRBJ1-2
V gene: TRBV7-2
CDR3 protein: CASSLGGAFYGYTF
CDR3 DNA: TGTGCCAGCAGCTTAGGGGGGGCCTTCTATGGCTACACCTTC

D gene: TRBD1
clone size: .
J gene: TRBJ2-5
V gene: TRBV30
CDR3 protein: CAWRDRGLETQYF
CDR3 DNA: TGTGCCTGGAGGGACAGGGGGCTGGAGACCCAGTACTTC

D gene: .
clone size: .
J gene: TRBJ2-2
V gene: TRBV28
CDR3 protein: CASSLDSTGELFF
CDR3 DNA: TGTGCCAGCAGTTTAGACAGCACCGGGGAGCTGTTTTTT

D gene: TRBD2
clone size: few
J gene: TRBJ2-7
V gene: TRBV2
CDR3 protein: CASSGGRESDEQYF
CDR3 DNA: TGTGCCAGCAGTGGTGGGCGGGAGTCGGACGAGCAGTACTTC

D gene: TRBD1
clone size: few
J gene: TRBJ1-1
V gene: TRBV28
CDR3 protein: CASRGTGEFSAEAFF
CDR3 DNA: TGTGCCAGCAGGGGCACAGGGGAGTTTAGTGCTGAAGCTTTCTTT

D gene: TRBD1
clone size: .
J gene: TRBJ1-2
V gene: TRBV4-3
CDR3 protein: CASSPNPGQGASGYTF
CDR3 DNA: TGCGCCAGCAGCCCTAACCCGGGACAGGGGGCGAGTGGCTACACCTTC

D gene: .
clone size: .
J gene: TRBJ1-5
V gene: TRBV5-4
CDR3 protein: CASSPGAGSNQPQHF
CDR3 DNA: TGTGCCAGCAGCCCTGGGGCAGGGAGCAATCAGCCCCAGCATTTT

D gene: .
clone size: .
J gene: TRBJ1-3
V gene: TRBV9
CDR3 protein: CASSARGASGNTIYF
CDR3 DNA: TGTGCCAGCAGCGCCCGAGGTGCTTCTGGAAACACCATATATTTT

D gene: .
clone size: .
J gene: TRBJ2-2
V gene: TRBV12-5
CDR3 protein: CASGLVLGRENGELFF
CDR3 DNA: TGTGCTAGTGGTTTGGTTTTGGGCAGGGAGAACGGGGAGCTGTTTTTT

D gene: .
clone size: once
J gene: TRBJ2-7
V gene: TRBV6-1
CDR3 protein: CASSAVEGPIEQYF
CDR3 DNA: TGTGCCAGCAGTGCCGTTGAGGGACCGATCGAGCAGTACTTC

D gene: .
clone size: .
J gene: TRBJ2-7
V gene: TRBV7-2
CDR3 protein: CASSWGLATSYEQYF
CDR3 DNA: TGTGCCAGCAGTTGGGGCTTGGCTACTAGCTACGAGCAGTACTTC

D gene: TRBD1
clone size: few
J gene: TRBJ2-7
V gene: TRBV23-1
CDR3 protein: CASTRPGQGLMAYEQYF
CDR3 DNA: TGCGCCAGCACGCGGCCGGGACAGGGGCTTATGGCCTACGAGCAGTACTTC

D gene: TRBD1
clone size: .
J gene: TRBJ2-5
V gene: TRBV19
CDR3 protein: CASSISRQGVSGIFEQETQYF
CDR3 DNA: TGTGCCAGTAGTATCTCGAGACAGGGGGTCTCTGGGATTTTCGAACAAGAGACCCAGTACTTC

D gene: TRBD2
clone size: .
J gene: TRBJ2-1
V gene: TRBV5-3
CDR3 protein: CARSRLAAYNEQFF
CDR3 DNA: TGTGCCAGAAGTCGACTAGCGGCGTACAATGAGCAGTTCTTC

D gene: .
clone size: .
J gene: TRBJ2-7
V gene: TRBV11-2
CDR3 protein: CASSPRTEIEQYF
CDR3 DNA: TGTGCCAGCAGCCCCAGGACAGAAATCGAGCAGTACTTC

D gene: .
clone size: .
J gene: TRBJ2-5
V gene: TRBV5-1
CDR3 protein: CASSLVTVGETQYF
CDR3 DNA: TGCGCCAGCAGCTTGGTGACTGTCGGGGAGACCCAGTACTTC

D gene: .
clone size: few
J gene: TRBJ1-2
V gene: TRBV6-1
CDR3 protein: CASSPSPNYGYTF
CDR3 DNA: TGTGCCAGCAGTCCTTCTCCCAACTATGGCTACACCTTC

D gene: .
clone size: .
J gene: TRBJ2-6
V gene: TRBV5-1
CDR3 protein: CASSLDVGSGANVLTF
CDR3 DNA: TGCGCCAGCAGCTTGGATGTAGGCTCTGGGGCCAACGTCCTGACTTTC

D gene: .
clone size: .
J gene: TRBJ2-7
V gene: TRBV6-5
CDR3 protein: CASSYAATYEQYF
CDR3 DNA: TGTGCCAGCAGTTACGCGGCTACCTACGAGCAGTACTTC

D gene: .
clone size: .
J gene: TRBJ2-1
V gene: TRBV18
CDR3 protein: CASSPLATSTYNEQFF
CDR3 DNA: TGTGCCAGCTCACCACTCGCGACGTCTACCTACAATGAGCAGTTCTTC

D gene: TRBD1
clone size: few
J gene: TRBJ2-7
V gene: TRBV30
CDR3 protein: CAWRTGANEQYF
CDR3 DNA: TGTGCCTGGAGGACAGGGGCCAACGAGCAGTACTTC

D gene: .
clone size: .
J gene: TRBJ1-5
V gene: TRBV12-5
CDR3 protein: CASGYGPNQPQHF
CDR3 DNA: TGTGCTAGTGGTTATGGACCCAATCAGCCCCAGCATTTT

D gene: TRBD1
clone size: once
J gene: TRBJ2-7
V gene: TRBV28
CDR3 protein: CASLDRGYLPYEQYF
CDR3 DNA: TGTGCCAGCTTGGACAGGGGTTATCTCCCCTACGAGCAGTACTTC

D gene: .
clone size: .
J gene: TRBJ2-1
V gene: TRBV28
CDR3 protein: CASSLGVDEQFF
CDR3 DNA: TGTGCCAGCAGTTTGGGAGTGGATGAGCAGTTCTTC

D gene: TRBD2
clone size: .
J gene: TRBJ2-7
V gene: TRBV13
CDR3 protein: CASSLGSSGSYEQYF
CDR3 DNA: TGTGCCAGCAGCTTAGGGTCTAGCGGTTCTTACGAGCAGTACTTC

D gene: TRBD1
clone size: few
J gene: TRBJ1-6
V gene: TRBV15
CDR3 protein: CATSRGTGRNSPLHF
CDR3 DNA: TGTGCCACCAGCAGAGGGACAGGGCGTAATTCACCCCTCCACTTT

D gene: .
clone size: .
J gene: TRBJ2-2
V gene: TRBV7-3
CDR3 protein: CASSWVANTGELFF
CDR3 DNA: TGTGCCAGCAGCTGGGTAGCGAACACCGGGGAGCTGTTTTTT

D gene: TRBD1
clone size: .
J gene: TRBJ1-2
V gene: TRBV29-1
CDR3 protein: CSVGQGSKGYTF
CDR3 DNA: TGCAGCGTTGGACAGGGTAGCAAGGGCTACACCTTC

D gene: TRBD1
clone size: .
J gene: TRBJ2-7
V gene: TRBV27
CDR3 protein: CASSKPGQGYEQYF
CDR3 DNA: TGTGCCAGCAGTAAACCGGGACAGGGGTACGAGCAGTACTTC

D gene: TRBD1
clone size: .
J gene: TRBJ2-7
V gene: TRBV5-4
CDR3 protein: CASRPRQGYEQYF
CDR3 DNA: TGTGCCAGCAGACCCCGACAGGGCTACGAGCAGTACTTC

D gene: TRBD1
clone size: .
J gene: TRBJ1-2
V gene: TRBV7-9
CDR3 protein: CASSTRQGLLLRGYGYTF
CDR3 DNA: TGTGCCAGCAGCACCCGACAGGGCCTACTTCTTCGGGGCTATGGCTACACCTTC

D gene: .
clone size: .
J gene: TRBJ2-1
V gene: TRBV5-4
CDR3 protein: CASSLQAWGAGYNEQFF
CDR3 DNA: TGTGCCAGCAGCCTCCAAGCTTGGGGGGCTGGGTACAATGAGCAGTTCTTC

D gene: TRBD1
clone size: .
J gene: TRBJ2-4
V gene: TRBV28
CDR3 protein: CASSTTGDQAKNIQYF
CDR3 DNA: TGTGCCAGCAGTACCACAGGGGACCAAGCCAAAAACATTCAGTACTTC

D gene: TRBD2
clone size: .
J gene: TRBJ2-7
V gene: TRBV18
CDR3 protein: CASSYEREGRQYF
CDR3 DNA: TGTGCCAGCTCATATGAGCGGGAGGGCCGGCAGTACTTC

D gene: .
clone size: once
J gene: TRBJ1-2
V gene: TRBV21-1
CDR3 protein: CASSTPLDSPNYGYTF
CDR3 DNA: TGTGCCAGCAGCACCCCCCTCGACAGTCCTAACTATGGCTACACCTTC

D gene: .
clone size: .
J gene: TRBJ2-6
V gene: TRBV19
CDR3 protein: CATTGHGSGANVLTF
CDR3 DNA: TGTGCCACCACGGGACACGGGTCTGGGGCCAACGTCCTGACTTTC

D gene: TRBD2
clone size: .
J gene: TRBJ2-1
V gene: TRBV6-1
CDR3 protein: CASSKLAGDIDEQFF
CDR3 DNA: TGTGCCAGCAGTAAACTAGCGGGAGATATCGATGAGCAGTTCTTC

D gene: .
clone size: .
J gene: TRBJ1-5
V gene: TRBV28
CDR3 protein: CASSLVNQPQHF
CDR3 DNA: TGTGCCAGCAGTTTAGTCAATCAGCCCCAGCATTTT

D gene: .
clone size: few
J gene: TRBJ1-2
V gene: TRBV28
CDR3 protein: CASNDGTKANYGYTF
CDR3 DNA: TGTGCCAGCAACGACGGGACAAAAGCTAACTATGGCTACACCTTC